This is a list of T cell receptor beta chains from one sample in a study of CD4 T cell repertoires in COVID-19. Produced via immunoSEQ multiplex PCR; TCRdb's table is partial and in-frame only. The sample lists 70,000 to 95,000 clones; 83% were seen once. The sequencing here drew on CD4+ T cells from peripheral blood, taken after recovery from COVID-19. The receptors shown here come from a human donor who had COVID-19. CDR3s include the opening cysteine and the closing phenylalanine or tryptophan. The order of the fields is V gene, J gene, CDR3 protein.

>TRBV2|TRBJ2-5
CASSQEVAGGETQYF
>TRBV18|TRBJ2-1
CASSPGKGTTPWYNEQFF
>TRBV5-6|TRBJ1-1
CASSKGFVTEAFF
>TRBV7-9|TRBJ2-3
CASSSSGSGTDTQYF
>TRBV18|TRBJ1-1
CASSPFDLAADTEAFF
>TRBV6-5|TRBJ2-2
CASSRGGTGELFF
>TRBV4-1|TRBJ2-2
CASSQVIRTLRLQSNTGELFF
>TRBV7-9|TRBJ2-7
CASSPNVFGPYEQYF
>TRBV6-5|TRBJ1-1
CASSYSPQGYTEAFF
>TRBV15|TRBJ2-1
CATSLRGDSYNEQFF
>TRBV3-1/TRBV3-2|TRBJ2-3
CASSREVGYLGDTQYF
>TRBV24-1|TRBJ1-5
CATSETRDQPQHF
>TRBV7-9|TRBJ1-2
CASSLAGVNYGYTF
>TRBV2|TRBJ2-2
CASRPQRETTGELFF
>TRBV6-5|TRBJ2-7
CASSLYRAFSYEQYF
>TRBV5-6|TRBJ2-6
CASSPGWGALGANVLTF
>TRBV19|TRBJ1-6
CASSIDAGGYNSPLHF
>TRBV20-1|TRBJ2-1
CSGVQGYEQFF
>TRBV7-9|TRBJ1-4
CASSLGSRDSEKLFF
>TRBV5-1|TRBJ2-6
CASSWGLPSGANVLTF
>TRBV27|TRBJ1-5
CASSGSANSNQPQHF